The 11 T cell receptor beta chains given below trace back to one sample, sequenced in a study of T-cell reconstitution after alpha-beta-depleted transplantation in children. Preparing the TCRbeta library involved the use of unique molecular identifiers. MiXCR, applied by TCRdb to the PCR reads, yields one record per CDR3 protein. The sample has roughly 200,000 distinct CDR3 sequences; about 8.4% are singletons. The material was PBMCs, mostly from graft donor cells, obtained 360 days after TCRalphabeta/CD19-depleted stem cell transplant. Source of these receptors: a male patient between 2 and 10 years old who had a stem cell transplant for acute myeloid leukemia, so the T cells may come from the graft donor.

This clonotype was seen a few times. The rearrangement joins TRBV2 to TRBJ2-3; the D is unclear. V was pared by 8 bases and J by 2 bases, with 11 bases between. Per germline, CDR1 SNHLY and CDR2 FYNNEI. This CDR3 is 13 amino acids long. Here the CDR3 reads CASPGVATDTQYF. CDR3 coding DNA: TGTGCCAGCCCGGGTGTGGCCACAGATACGCAGTATTTT.

This clonotype was seen a handful of times. The CDR3 spells CSARDYAHLDTQYF. The CDR3 DNA reads TGCAGTGCTAGAGATTATGCCCATCTAGATACGCAGTATTTT. The rearrangement joins TRBV20-1 to TRBJ2-3; no clear D gene. This CDR3 contains 14 residues. Germline CDR1 reads DFQATT; CDR2 reads SNEGSKA (reference sequence). Trimming took 0 bases from V and 5 from J, leaving 12 bases between them.

This chain links TRBV20-1 with TRBJ2-1; D not certain. CDR1 is DFQATT and CDR2 is SNEGSKA in the germline V gene (reference sequence). The CDR3 is 14 amino acids. Trimming stripped 1 base from V and 5 bases from J, with 12 bases between. CDR3 amino acids: CSARGLELHNEQFF. CDR3 sequence (DNA): TGCAGTGCTAGAGGCCTCGAGCTTCACAATGAGCAGTTCTTC.

Only a few counts were recorded for this clonotype. The V gene is TRBV20-1, the J gene TRBJ2-7; D is undetermined. V shed 3 bases and J shed 5 bases, with 8 bases lying between them. CDR3 length: 11 residues. Germline CDR1 DFQATT, CDR2 SNEGSKA (reference sequence). CDR3 loop: CSARIEDEQYF. The CDR3 coding sequence is TGCAGTGCTAGGATTGAGGACGAGCAGTACTTC.

The rearrangement joins TRBV14 to TRBJ2-1; 7 bases match TRBD2. The CDR3 covers 18 residues. CDR1 SGHDN and CDR2 FVKESK come from the germline V gene. J was trimmed by 1 base and V by 2 bases; bases with no gene match: 11. CDR3 sequence: CASSQRGGPPGSYNEQFF. The CDR3, as DNA: TGTGCCAGCAGCCAACGCGGGGGTCCCCCCGGGTCCTACAATGAGCAGTTCTTC.

This clonotype has at least ten counts. The chain employs TRBV9 and TRBJ2-2, with TRBD1 identical over 8 bases. CDR1 SGDLS and CDR2 YYNGEE come from the germline V gene. The CDR3 length is 16 residues. The V gene end was trimmed by 4 bases and the J gene end by 0 bases; junction bases not matched to a gene: 5. The CDR3 here is CASSPGTGTNTGELFF. In DNA, the CDR3 is TGTGCCAGCAGCCCCGGGACAGGCACGAACACCGGGGAGCTGTTTTTT.

The gene calls are TRBV4-2 and TRBJ2-1, with a possible D match to TRBD1 (6 bases). This CDR3 is 17 amino acids long. CDR1 is LGHNA, CDR2 YNFKEQ, per germline. V was pared by 2 bases and J by 5 bases, with 19 bases between. CDR3 DNA: TGTGCCAGCAGCCAATCAGGACAGACCTTTAGACACAATGAGCAGTTCTTC. This encodes CASSQSGQTFRHNEQFF.

This clonotype was detected ten times or more. The rearrangement links TRBV29-1 to TRBJ2-1, with 9 bases identical to TRBD1. V dropped 4 bases and J dropped 8; count of bases not matched to a gene: 9. The CDR3 has 14 amino acids. Germline V gives CDR1 SQVTM, CDR2 ANQGSEA. This CDR3 is CSVGRTGDPDEQFF. As DNA, the CDR3 is TGCAGCGTTGGTAGGACAGGGGATCCGGATGAGCAGTTCTTC.

This clonotype was seen repeatedly, ten times or more. The chain couples TRBV20-1 to TRBJ2-2; D gene ambiguous. The CDR3 spans 15 residues. V lost 6 bases and J lost 1, with 15 bases in between. The germline gives CDR1 DFQATT, CDR2 SNEGSKA (reference sequence). In DNA form, the CDR3 reads TGCAGTGCCATTGGTATTACGGGGAACACCGGGGAGCTGTTTTTT. Its translation is CSAIGITGNTGELFF.

This clonotype was recorded a few times. V is TRBV12-3 or TRBV12-4 and J is TRBJ2-5; D perhaps matches TRBD2 (6 bases). V gave up 3 bases and J gave up 5 bases, with 10 bases separating them. The CDR3 has 13 amino acids. For the CDR3, the DNA is TGTGCCAGCAGTTTGGCCCGGGGGGAGACCCAGTACTTC. This gives the protein CASSLARGETQYF.

The chain employs TRBV3-1 and TRBJ1-2; D is unresolved. V gave up 1 base and J gave up 0 bases, with 6 bases separating them. Per germline, CDR1 LGHDT and CDR2 YNNKEL (reference sequence). There are 14 residues in the CDR3. The CDR3 protein is CASSQGTANYGYTF. The CDR3 DNA is TGTGCCAGCAGCCAAGGAACCGCTAACTATGGCTACACCTTC.